This TCR beta chain was sequenced for a study of post-analysis software for immune sequencing data. Study details: Relapsing-remitting, secondary progressive and progressive-relapsing forms of multiple sclerosis all featured among disease courses. Study-wide findings and caveats: The normalized Chao1 diversity of multiple sclerosis patients was significantly lower than that of controls. The authors found that F measure strongly co-clustered same-batch samples.

Presence of unique molecular identifiers characterized the TCR beta cDNA libraries. From around 0.96 to 9.9 million T cells, 500,000 or so cDNA molecules were obtained. One entry per CDR3 protein results from TCRdb running MiXCR on the PCR reads. The data contain some 690,000 distinct CDR3 sequences, 25% to 30% of them singletons. This clonotype was detected only a few times. Its antigen remains unknown. Input material: blood. The TCR sequence derives from a girl aged 5-17 years with multiple sclerosis.

The CDR3 region is CASSGGGFPEQFF. The CDR3 DNA sequence: TGTGCCAGCAGTGGAGGGGGTTTTCCGGAGCAGTTCTTC. The rearrangement links TRBV28 to TRBJ2-1, with D perhaps TRBD1 or TRBD2 (6 bases each). The CDR3 is made up of 13 amino acids. The V end lost 5 bases, the J end lost 10 bases, and 15 bases lay between the germline ends. Germline loops: CDR1 MDHEN, CDR2 SYDVKM.